This T cell receptor (beta chain) was recorded in a study of cytomegalovirus exposure and HLA in healthy donors. Germline loops: CDR1 MGHRA, CDR2 YSYEKL. This CDR3 contains 14 residues. V was cut by 1 base and J by 2 bases, with 9 bases left in between. 60 Vbeta and 13 Jbeta primers were used in PCR. Repertoires were generated with immunoSEQ multiplex PCR, while TCRdb's copy carries only in-frame clones and drops some. This table lists tens of thousands of clones. As for the donors, each was a healthy bone marrow donor. The material sequenced was PBMCs. V is TRBV4-1 and J is TRBJ2-7; TRBD2 might be the D (6 bases). The sequence came from a man between 18 and 35 years old in good health and CMV-seropositive. The CDR3 sequence: CASSQAAGPYEQYF. CDR3 in DNA: TGCGCCAGCAGCCAAGCGGCGGGACCCTACGAGCAGTACTTC.